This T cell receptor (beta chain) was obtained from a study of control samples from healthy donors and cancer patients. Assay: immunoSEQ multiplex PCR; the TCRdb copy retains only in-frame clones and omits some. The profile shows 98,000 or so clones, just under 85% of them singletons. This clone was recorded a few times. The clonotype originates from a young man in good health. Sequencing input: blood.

The DNA for the CDR3 is TGTGCCAGCAGCTTAGCCTCAGGGAGAGGCAATCAGCCCCAGCATTTT. Translated: CASSLASGRGNQPQHF. This sequence joins TRBV7-2 and TRBJ1-5, with a possible D match to TRBD1 (5 bases). The V and J ends lost 0 bases and 2 bases respectively, with 11 bases between them. The CDR3 is made up of 16 amino acids. CDR1 and CDR2 (germline): SGHTA, FQGNSA.